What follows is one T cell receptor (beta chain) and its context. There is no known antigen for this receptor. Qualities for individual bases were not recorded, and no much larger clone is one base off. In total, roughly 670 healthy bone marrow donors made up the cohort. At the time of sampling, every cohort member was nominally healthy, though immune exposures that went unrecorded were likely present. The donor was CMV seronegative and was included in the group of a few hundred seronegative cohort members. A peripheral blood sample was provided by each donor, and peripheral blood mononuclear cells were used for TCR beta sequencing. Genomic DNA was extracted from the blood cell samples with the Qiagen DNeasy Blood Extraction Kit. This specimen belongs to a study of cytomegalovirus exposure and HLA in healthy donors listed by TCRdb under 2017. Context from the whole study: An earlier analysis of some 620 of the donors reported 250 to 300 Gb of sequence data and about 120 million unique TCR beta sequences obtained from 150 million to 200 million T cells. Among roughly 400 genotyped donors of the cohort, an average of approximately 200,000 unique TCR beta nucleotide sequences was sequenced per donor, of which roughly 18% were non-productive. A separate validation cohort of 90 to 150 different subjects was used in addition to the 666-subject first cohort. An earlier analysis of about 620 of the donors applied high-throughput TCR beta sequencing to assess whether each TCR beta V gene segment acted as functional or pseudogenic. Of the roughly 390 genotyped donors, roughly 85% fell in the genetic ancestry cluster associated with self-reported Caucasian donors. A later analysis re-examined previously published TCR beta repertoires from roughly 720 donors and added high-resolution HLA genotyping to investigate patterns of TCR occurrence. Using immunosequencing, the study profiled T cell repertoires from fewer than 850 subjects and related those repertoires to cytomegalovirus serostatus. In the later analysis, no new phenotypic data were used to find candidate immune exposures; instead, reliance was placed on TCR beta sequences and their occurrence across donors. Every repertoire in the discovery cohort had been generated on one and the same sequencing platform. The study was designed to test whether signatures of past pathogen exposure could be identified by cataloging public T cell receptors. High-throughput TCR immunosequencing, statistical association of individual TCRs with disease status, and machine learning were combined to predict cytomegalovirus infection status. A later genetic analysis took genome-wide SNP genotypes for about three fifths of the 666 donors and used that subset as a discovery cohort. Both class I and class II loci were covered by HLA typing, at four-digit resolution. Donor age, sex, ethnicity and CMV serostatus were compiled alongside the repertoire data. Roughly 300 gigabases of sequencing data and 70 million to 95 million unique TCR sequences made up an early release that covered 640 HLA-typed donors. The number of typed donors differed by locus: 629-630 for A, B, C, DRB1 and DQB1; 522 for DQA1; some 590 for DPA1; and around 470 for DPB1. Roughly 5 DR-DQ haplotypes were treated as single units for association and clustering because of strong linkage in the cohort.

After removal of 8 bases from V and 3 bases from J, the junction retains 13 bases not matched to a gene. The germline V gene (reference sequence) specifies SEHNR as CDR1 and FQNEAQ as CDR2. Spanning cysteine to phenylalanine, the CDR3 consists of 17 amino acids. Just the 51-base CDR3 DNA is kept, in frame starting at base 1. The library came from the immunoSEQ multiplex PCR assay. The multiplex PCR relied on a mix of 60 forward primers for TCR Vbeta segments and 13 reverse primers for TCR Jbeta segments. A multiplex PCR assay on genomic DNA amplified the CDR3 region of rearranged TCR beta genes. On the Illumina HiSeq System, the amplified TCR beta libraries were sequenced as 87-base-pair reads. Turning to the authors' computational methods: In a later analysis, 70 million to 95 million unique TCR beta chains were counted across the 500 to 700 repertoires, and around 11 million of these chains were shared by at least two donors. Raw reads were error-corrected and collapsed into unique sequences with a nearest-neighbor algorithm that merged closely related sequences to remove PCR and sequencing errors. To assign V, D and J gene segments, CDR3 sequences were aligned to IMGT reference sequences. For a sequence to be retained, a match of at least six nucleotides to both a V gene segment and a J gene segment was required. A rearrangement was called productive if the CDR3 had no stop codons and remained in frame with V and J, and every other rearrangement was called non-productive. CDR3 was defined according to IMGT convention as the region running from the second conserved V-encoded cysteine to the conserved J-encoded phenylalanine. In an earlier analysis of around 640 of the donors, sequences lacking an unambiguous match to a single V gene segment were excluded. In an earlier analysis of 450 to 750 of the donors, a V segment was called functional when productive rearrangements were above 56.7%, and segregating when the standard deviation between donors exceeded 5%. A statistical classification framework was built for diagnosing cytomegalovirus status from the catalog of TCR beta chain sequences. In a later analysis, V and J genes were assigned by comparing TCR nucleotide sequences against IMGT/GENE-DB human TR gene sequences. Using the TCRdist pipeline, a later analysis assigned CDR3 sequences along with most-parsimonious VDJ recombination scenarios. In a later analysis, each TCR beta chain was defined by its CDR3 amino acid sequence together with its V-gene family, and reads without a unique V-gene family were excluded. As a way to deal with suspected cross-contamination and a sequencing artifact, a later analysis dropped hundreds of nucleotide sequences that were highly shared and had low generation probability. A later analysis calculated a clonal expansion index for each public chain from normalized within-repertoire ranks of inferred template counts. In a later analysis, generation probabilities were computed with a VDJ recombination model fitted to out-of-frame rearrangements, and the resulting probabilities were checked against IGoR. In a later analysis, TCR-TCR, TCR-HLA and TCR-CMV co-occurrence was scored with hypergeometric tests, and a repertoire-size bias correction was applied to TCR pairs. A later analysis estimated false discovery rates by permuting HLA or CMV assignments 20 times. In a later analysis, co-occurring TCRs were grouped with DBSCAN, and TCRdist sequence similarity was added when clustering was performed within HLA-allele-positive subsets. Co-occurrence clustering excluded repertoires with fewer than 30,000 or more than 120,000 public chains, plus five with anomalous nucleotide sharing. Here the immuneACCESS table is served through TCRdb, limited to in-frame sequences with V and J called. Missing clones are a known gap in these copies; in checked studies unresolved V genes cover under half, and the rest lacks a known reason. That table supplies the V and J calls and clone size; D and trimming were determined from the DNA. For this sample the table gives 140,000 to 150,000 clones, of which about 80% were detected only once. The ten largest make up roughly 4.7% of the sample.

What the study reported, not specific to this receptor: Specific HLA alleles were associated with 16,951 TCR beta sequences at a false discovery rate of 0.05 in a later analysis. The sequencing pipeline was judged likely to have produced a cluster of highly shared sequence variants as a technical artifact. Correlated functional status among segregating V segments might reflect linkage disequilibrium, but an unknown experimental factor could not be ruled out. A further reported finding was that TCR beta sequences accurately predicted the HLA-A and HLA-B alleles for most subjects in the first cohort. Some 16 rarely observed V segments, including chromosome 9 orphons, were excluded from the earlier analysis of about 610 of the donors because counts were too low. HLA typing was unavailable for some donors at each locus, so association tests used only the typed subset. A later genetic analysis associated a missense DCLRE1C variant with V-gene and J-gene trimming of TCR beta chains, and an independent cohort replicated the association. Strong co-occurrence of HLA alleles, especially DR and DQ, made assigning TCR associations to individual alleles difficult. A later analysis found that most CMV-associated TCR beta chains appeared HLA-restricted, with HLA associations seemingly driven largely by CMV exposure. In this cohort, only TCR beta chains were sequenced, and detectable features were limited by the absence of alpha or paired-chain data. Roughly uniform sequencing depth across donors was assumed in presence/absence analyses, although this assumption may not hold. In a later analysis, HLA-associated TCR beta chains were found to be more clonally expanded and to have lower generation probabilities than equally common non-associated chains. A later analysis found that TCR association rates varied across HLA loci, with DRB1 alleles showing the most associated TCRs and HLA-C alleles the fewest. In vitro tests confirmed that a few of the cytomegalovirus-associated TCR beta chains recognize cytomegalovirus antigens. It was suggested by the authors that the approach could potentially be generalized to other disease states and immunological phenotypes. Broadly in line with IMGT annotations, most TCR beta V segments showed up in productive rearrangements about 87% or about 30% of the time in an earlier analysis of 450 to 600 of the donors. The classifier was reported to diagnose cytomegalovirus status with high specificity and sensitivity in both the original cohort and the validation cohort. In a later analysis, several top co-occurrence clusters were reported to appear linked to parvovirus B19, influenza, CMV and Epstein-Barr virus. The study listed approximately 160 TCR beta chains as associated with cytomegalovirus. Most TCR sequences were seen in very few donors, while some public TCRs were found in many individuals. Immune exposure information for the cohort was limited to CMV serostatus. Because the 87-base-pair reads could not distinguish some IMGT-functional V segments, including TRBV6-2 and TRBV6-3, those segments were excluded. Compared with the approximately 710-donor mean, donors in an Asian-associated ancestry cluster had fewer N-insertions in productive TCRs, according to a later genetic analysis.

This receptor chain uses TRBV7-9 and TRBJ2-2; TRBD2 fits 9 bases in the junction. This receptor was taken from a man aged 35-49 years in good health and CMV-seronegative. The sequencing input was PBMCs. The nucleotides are TGTGCCAGCCACCCCGCCGGAGCTAGCGGGGACACCGGGGAGCTGTTTTTT. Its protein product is CASHPAGASGDTGELFF. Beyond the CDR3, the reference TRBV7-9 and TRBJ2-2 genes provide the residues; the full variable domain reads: DTGVSQNPRHKITKRGQNVTFRCDPISEHNRLYWYRQTLGQGPEFLTYFQNEAQLEKSRLLSDRFSAERPKGSFSTLEIQRTEQGDSAMYLCASHPAGASGDTGELFFGEGSRLTVL.